This TCR beta chain was recovered during a study of cytomegalovirus exposure and HLA in healthy donors. Findings and caveats of the study: Of the V segments, some could not be distinguished, including TRBV6-2 and TRBV6-3, and were excluded. Accurate prediction of HLA-A and HLA-B alleles (for most subjects) was reportedly achieved from TCR beta sequences.

A multiplex PCR was run with 60 Vbeta primers and 13 Jbeta primers. Profiled with immunoSEQ multiplex PCR; TCRdb holds only in-frame clones, not every one. The sample includes under 110,000 clones, under 85% of them seen just once. With regard to this clone: Its antigen remains unidentified.

The CDR3 is 14 residues long. V was cut by 2 bases and J by 0 bases, with 5 bases left in between. Germline CDR1 reads MNHEY; CDR2 reads SVGAGI. The sequenced sample was PBMCs. This receptor was identified in a middle-aged man in good health and CMV-seronegative. This rearrangement joins TRBV6-5 to TRBJ1-5, with D hard to call. The CDR3 here is CASSYINSNQPQHF. The CDR3 DNA reads as TGTGCCAGCAGTTACATAAATAGCAATCAGCCCCAGCATTTT.